The next 3 T cell receptor beta chains were all read from a single sample in a study of early T cells in non-severe SARS-CoV-2 infection. Each CDR3 protein is one row after TCRdb ran MiXCR on the 5' RACE reads. Of approximately 81,000 distinct CDR3 sequences listed, 11% to 15% are singletons. Sequenced sample: whole blood. These receptors were taken from an adult who was a healthcare worker with PCR-confirmed SARS-CoV-2 infection or an uninfected control (not recorded which).

This chain joins TRBV7-8 and TRBJ2-3; 7 bases match TRBD2. The junction had 4 bases not matched to a gene; V was cut back by 6 bases and J by 4 bases. CDR1 is SGHVS, CDR2 FQNEAQ, per germline. CDR3 length equals 13 residues. The CDR3 loop reads CASRPTSSDTQYF. As DNA, the CDR3 is TGTGCCAGCAGACCGACTAGCTCAGATACGCAGTATTTT.

This clonotype was observed a few times. The V gene is TRBV27, the J gene TRBJ2-6; D unresolved. Per germline, CDR1 MNHEY and CDR2 SMNVEV (reference sequence). This CDR3 contains 13 residues. V was clipped by 5 bases and J by 4 bases, with 6 bases between them. CDR3 in DNA: TGTGCCAGCAGTCCTTCCGGGGCCAACGTCCTGACTTTC. Encoded protein: CASSPSGANVLTF.

This sequence joins TRBV2 and TRBJ2-5, with TRBD2 matching over 8 bases. Germline assignment: CDR1 SNHLY and CDR2 FYNNEI. This CDR3 is built from 14 residues. V dropped 4 bases and J dropped 5; count of bases not matched to a gene: 6. CDR3 in DNA: TGTGCCAGCAGTGCCACTAGCGGAAGGGAGACCCAGTACTTC. It translates to CASSATSGRETQYF. Variable domain in full (rest from reference TRBV2 and TRBJ2-5): EPEVTQTPSHQVTQMGQEVILRCVPISNHLYFYWYRQILGQKVEFLVSFYNNEISEKSEIFDDQFSVERPDGSNFTLKIRSTKLEDSAMYFCASSATSGRETQYFGPGTRLLVL.